The 18 T cell receptor beta chains presented below share a single source sample, sequenced in a study of blood T cell repertoires in COVID-19. The assay was immunoSEQ multiplex PCR, and TCRdb's table has in-frame clones only and misses some. The sample contains roughly 250,000 clones, approximately 91% of which appear only once. Sequencing input: PBMCs or T cells enriched from blood (not recorded which). The receptors were gathered from a woman in her thirties or forties with acute COVID-19.

The V gene is TRBV5-6, the J gene TRBJ2-7; the D gene is possibly TRBD1 (5 bases). This CDR3 contains 16 residues. CDR1 is SGHDT and CDR2 is YYEEEE in the germline V gene. With 9 bases removed from V and 0 bases from J, the gap between germline ends came to 22 bases. In nucleotides, the CDR3 is TGTGCCAACCTTATTATACCGTCTAGGGGCTCCTACGAGCAGTACTTC. Encoded protein: CANLIIPSRGSYEQYF.

The chain employs TRBV5-1 and TRBJ1-3, with a tentative D call TRBD1 (6 bases). V lost 0 bases and J lost 0, with 10 bases in between. This CDR3 region has 16 residues. CDR1 and CDR2 from the germline V gene are SGHRS and YFSETQ. The CDR3 is CASSLGGTNSGNTIYF. The CDR3 region has the DNA TGCGCCAGCAGCTTGGGGGGGACAAACTCTGGAAACACCATATATTTT.

V usage is TRBV7-2 and J usage is TRBJ1-3, with a possible D match to TRBD1 (5 bases). The CDR3 length is 16 residues. The ends were cut back, 1 base at V and 4 bases at J, with 14 bases in the middle. Germline CDR1 reads SGHTA; CDR2 reads FQGNSA. CDR3 protein: CASSLGAGSLGNTIYF. CDR3 in DNA: TGTGCCAGCAGCTTAGGGGCAGGGTCGTTGGGAAACACCATATATTTT.

This sequence joins TRBV30 and TRBJ2-5; possible D gene TRBD2, 5 bases. V was shortened by 2 bases and J by 4 bases, with 11 bases between the two germline ends. The CDR3 sequence is 13 residues long. CDR1 and CDR2 (germline): GTSNPN, SVGIG (reference sequence). CDR3 region: CAWSRLALETQYF. DNA of the CDR3: TGTGCCTGGAGTAGGCTAGCACTAGAGACCCAGTACTTC.

This chain connects TRBV30 to TRBJ1-5; D ambiguous. V shed 0 bases and J shed 3 bases, with 9 bases lying between them. This CDR3 region has 14 residues. Germline CDR1 and CDR2: GTSNPN and SVGIG (reference sequence). This CDR3 reads CAWSVRRDNQPQHF. DNA for the CDR3: TGTGCCTGGAGTGTACGACGGGACAATCAGCCCCAGCATTTT. Looking up the rest from reference TRBV30 and TRBJ1-5 gives the full variable domain: SQTIHQWPATLVQPVGSPLSLECTVEGTSNPNLYWYRQAAGRGLQLLFYSVGIGQISSEVPQNLSASRPQDRQFILSSKKLLLSDSGFYLCAWSVRRDNQPQHFGDGTRLSIL.

The rearrangement uses TRBV12-2 and TRBJ2-1; the table assigns TRBD1, which was not confirmed against the DNA. TRBV12-2 constitutes a pseudogene. CDR3 length: 11 residues. CDR3 region: CASRFMNEQFF. In nucleotides, the CDR3 is TGTGCAAGTCGCTTCATGAATGAGCAGTTCTTC.

The J gene is TRBJ2-1, the V gene TRBV4-1, with TRBD2 matching over 13 bases. The V gene's germline CDR1 is MGHRA and CDR2 YSYEKL. V lost 1 base and J lost 0; bases outside the gene matches: 12. This CDR3 region has 21 residues. The CDR3 loop is CASSQGGGLAGDSGSYNEQFF. In nucleotides, the CDR3 is TGCGCCAGCAGCCAAGGTGGTGGACTAGCGGGAGATTCAGGCTCCTACAATGAGCAGTTCTTC.

The chain is built from TRBV3-1 (or the pseudogene TRBV3-2) and TRBJ2-3; the match to TRBD2 covers 15 bases. Trimming cost V 0 bases and J 4 bases; bases outside gene matches: 8. The germline CDR1 and CDR2 sequences are LGHDT and YNNKEL (reference sequence). This CDR3 region has 19 residues. The CDR3: CASSQDWTSGGDLPDTQYF. The CDR3 bases are TGTGCCAGCAGCCAAGATTGGACTAGCGGGGGGGATCTTCCAGATACGCAGTATTTT.

This chain joins TRBV4-1 and TRBJ2-3; possibly TRBD1 for D (5 bases). Between the trimmed V and J ends, which lost 1 base and 3 bases, there was a span of 11 bases. Germline loops: CDR1 MGHRA, CDR2 YSYEKL. CDR3 size: 15 residues. This chain's CDR3 is CASSQGTRPTDTQYF. CDR3 nucleotides: TGCGCCAGCAGCCAAGGGACAAGGCCTACAGATACGCAGTATTTT.

The chain couples TRBV27 to TRBJ2-3; 12 bases line up with TRBD2. Per germline, CDR1 MNHEY and CDR2 SMNVEV (reference sequence). J was trimmed by 3 bases and V by 5 bases; bases with no gene match: 3. This CDR3 is built from 15 residues. CDR3 DNA sequence: TGTGCCAGCAGTCTTACTAGCGGGAGGACAGATACGCAGTATTTT. The encoded protein is CASSLTSGRTDTQYF.

This clone appeared a few times. The chain employs TRBV7-8 and TRBJ2-7, with D possibly being TRBD1 (7 bases). Germline V gives CDR1 SGHVS, CDR2 FQNEAQ. The CDR3 is made up of 15 amino acids. Trimming cost V 2 bases and J 3 bases, with 14 bases left between them. The CDR3 DNA reads TGTGCCAGCAGCTTAAGGCGGGGACAGTTCTACGAGCAGTACTTC. It translates to CASSLRRGQFYEQYF.

The chain uses TRBV28 and TRBJ1-1; 8 bases align to TRBD1. CDR1 is MDHEN and CDR2 is SYDVKM in the germline V gene. Trimming at V came to 6 bases and at J to 11 bases, leaving 11 bases not matched to a gene. The CDR3 runs 13 residues. The CDR3 nucleotides read TGTGCCAGCAGCCTCGACAGGGGAGTGATGGCTTTCTTT. The encoded protein is CASSLDRGVMAFF.

As DNA, the CDR3 is TGTGCCAGCAGCTTACAGGGGGCGGCTAATGAAAAACTGTTTTTT. Encoded protein: CASSLQGAANEKLFF. This chain joins TRBV5-8 and TRBJ1-4, with TRBD1 matching over 9 bases. Germline lookup yields CDR1 SGHTS and CDR2 YDEGEE. Trimming cost V 2 bases and J 3 bases; bases outside gene matches: 2. CDR3 length: 15 amino acids.

V gene TRBV18 combines with J gene TRBJ2-2; D may be TRBD1 (6 bases). Germline assignment: CDR1 KGHSH and CDR2 LQKENI. The V gene lost 4 bases and the J gene lost 13 bases, with 16 bases spanning the gap. CDR3 length equals 13 residues. The CDR3 loop reads CASSHWTALGLFF. In nucleotides, the CDR3 is TGTGCCAGCTCACACTGGACAGCTCTGGGGCTGTTTTTT.

This clone has a handful of counts. The chain links TRBV21-1 to TRBJ2-7; TRBD1 was called by the table and not checked on the DNA. TRBV21-1 is a pseudogene locus. The CDR3 length is 15 residues. Written as DNA, the CDR3 is TGTGCCAGCAGCAAAATTGTCCGGACACCGTACGAGCAGTACTTC. As protein: CASSKIVRTPYEQYF.

This clone was seen once. J is TRBJ1-5 and V is TRBV7-9; D is uncertain. The length of the CDR3 is 12 residues. Trimming shortened V by 5 bases and J by 7 bases, and 9 bases separated the two germline ends. CDR1 is SEHNR and CDR2 is FQNEAQ in the germline V gene (reference sequence). Here the CDR3 DNA reads TGTGCCAGCAGCCCAGGCGGGCAGCCCCAGCATTTT. Encoded protein: CASSPGGQPQHF. Variable domain in full (rest from reference TRBV7-9 and TRBJ1-5): DTGVSQNPRHKITKRGQNVTFRCDPISEHNRLYWYRQTLGQGPEFLTYFQNEAQLEKSRLLSDRFSAERPKGSFSTLEIQRTEQGDSAMYLCASSPGGQPQHFGDGTRLSIL.

The chain carries TRBV10-3 and TRBJ2-7; weak D call: TRBD1 (5 bases). This CDR3 is 15 amino acids long. Per germline, CDR1 ENHRY and CDR2 SYGVKD. V shed 0 bases and J shed 6 bases, with 15 bases lying between them. The CDR3 region is CAISESRGSLSEQYF. DNA of the CDR3: TGTGCCATCAGTGAGTCTAGGGGATCCCTCTCCGAGCAGTACTTC.

V gene TRBV5-1 combines with J gene TRBJ1-4; 7 bases align to TRBD1. Germline lookup yields CDR1 SGHRS and CDR2 YFSETQ. The CDR3 is 15 residues long. Germline trimming cut 4 bases from V and 3 bases from J; bases unmatched to any gene: 6. This CDR3 is CASSSTGAANEKLFF. CDR3 bases: TGCGCCAGCAGCAGTACAGGGGCTGCTAATGAAAAACTGTTTTTT.